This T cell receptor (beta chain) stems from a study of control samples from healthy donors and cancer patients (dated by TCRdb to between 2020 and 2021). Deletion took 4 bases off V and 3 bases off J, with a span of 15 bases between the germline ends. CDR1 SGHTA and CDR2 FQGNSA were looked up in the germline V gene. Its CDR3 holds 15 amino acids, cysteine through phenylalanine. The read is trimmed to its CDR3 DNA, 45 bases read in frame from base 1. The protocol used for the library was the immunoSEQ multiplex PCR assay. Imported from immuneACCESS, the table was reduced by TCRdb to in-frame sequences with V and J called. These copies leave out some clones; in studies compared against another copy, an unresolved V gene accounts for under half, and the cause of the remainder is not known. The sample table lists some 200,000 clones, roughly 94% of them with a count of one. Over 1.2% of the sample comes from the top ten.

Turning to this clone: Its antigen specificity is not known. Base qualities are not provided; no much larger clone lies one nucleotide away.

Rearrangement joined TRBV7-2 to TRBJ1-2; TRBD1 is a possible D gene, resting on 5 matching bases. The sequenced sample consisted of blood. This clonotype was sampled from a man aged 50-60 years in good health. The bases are TGTGCCAGCAGCTCCCGAGTCGGCAGGGACTATGGCTACACCTTC. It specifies CASSSRVGRDYGYTF. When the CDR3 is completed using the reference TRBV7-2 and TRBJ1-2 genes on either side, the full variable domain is GAGVSQSPSNKVTEKGKDVELRCDPISGHTALYWYRQSLGQGLEFLIYFQGNSAPDKSGLPSDRFSAERTGGSVSTLTIQRTQQEDSAVYLCASSSRVGRDYGYTFGSGTRLTVV.